This T cell receptor beta chain was obtained from a study of shared clonotypes between healthy human individuals. Assay: immunoSEQ multiplex PCR; the TCRdb copy retains only in-frame clones and omits some. The repertoire consists of roughly 120,000 clones, with 65% to 75% occurring once and the leading ten covering around 23%. V was cut by 2 bases and J by 5 bases, with 21 bases left in between. Germline V gene data show CDR1 as MDHEN and CDR2 as SYDVKM. CDR3 size: 18 residues. This clonotype was sampled from a woman under 40 in good health. The sample was memory CD8+ T cells sorted from blood. Specified subset: CD45RO+ cells pooled with CCR7-negative TemRA cells. The chain is built from TRBV28 and TRBJ2-2, with D tentatively TRBD2 (7 bases). The CDR3 loop reads CASSLRPGGPYMTGELFF. DNA of the CDR3: TGTGCCAGCAGTTTACGCCCCGGGGGGCCGTATATGACCGGGGAGCTGTTTTTT.